The 5 T cell receptor beta chains listed next were all sequenced from one sample in a study of T cells of healthy individuals. MiXCR, run by TCRdb on the 5' RACE reads, gives a single entry per CDR3 protein. The table records 50,000 to 55,000 distinct CDR3 sequences, roughly 15% of them present only once. The receptors stem from a human donor in good health.

The gene calls are TRBV9 and TRBJ1-5; 8 positions agree with TRBD1. The junction had 10 bases not matched to a gene; V was cut back by 4 bases and J by 7 bases. CDR3 length: 15 amino acids. Germline CDR1 is SGDLS and CDR2 is YYNGEE. The CDR3 sequence is CASSYQGAQGQPQHF. For the CDR3, the DNA is TGTGCCAGCAGCTACCAGGGGGCCCAGGGGCAGCCCCAGCATTTT.

The sample holds a few counts of this clonotype. This chain joins TRBV7-2 and TRBJ1-3; D remains unclear. CDR3 length: 15 residues. Trimming stripped 0 bases from V and 0 bases from J, with 6 bases between. The germline gives CDR1 SGHTA, CDR2 FQGNSA. CDR3 bases: TGTGCCAGCAGCTTAGCCCCGAACTCTGGAAACACCATATATTTT. It translates to CASSLAPNSGNTIYF.

The sample holds many counts of this clonotype. A junction boundary mismatches the germline segment, possibly from a read error. This rearrangement joins TRBV7-2 to TRBJ1-1, with 7 bases identical to TRBD1. Germline V gene sequence: CDR1 SGHTA, CDR2 FQGNSA. The CDR3 totals 14 residues. CDR3 residues: CASSLVETGTFRHF. CDR3 nucleotides: TGTGCCAGCAGCTTAGTCGAGACAGGGACTTTTCGTCACTTT.

This clonotype showed up many times. The chain employs TRBV20-1 and TRBJ1-3; D gene uncertain. CDR1 and CDR2 (germline): DFQATT, SNEGSKA (reference sequence). CDR3 length: 16 residues. Trimming took 1 base from V and 0 from J, leaving 13 bases between them. The CDR3 protein is CSARASTRYSGNTIYF. The CDR3 coding sequence is TGCAGTGCTAGAGCAAGCACCAGGTACTCTGGAAACACCATATATTTT.

This clonotype has a count of ten or more. This sequence joins TRBV30 and TRBJ2-5, with 11 nucleotides matching TRBD2. The CDR3 is made up of 13 amino acids. J was trimmed by 6 bases and V by 6 bases; bases with no gene match: 6. Germline lookup yields CDR1 GTSNPN and CDR2 SVGIG (reference sequence). The chain's CDR3 is CACETSGIKTQYF. For the CDR3, the DNA is TGTGCCTGCGAGACTAGCGGGATTAAGACCCAGTACTTC.